This entry lists 6 T cell receptor beta chains sequenced from one sample in a study of blood T cell repertoires in COVID-19. Assay used: immunoSEQ multiplex PCR; TCRdb lists only in-frame clones, some missing. The table lists fewer than 250,000 clones, about four fifths of them singletons, with about 7.2% in the top ten. Source material: peripheral blood. These receptors were obtained from a man aged 60 to 75 with acute or convalescent COVID-19.

The chain uses TRBV4-2 and TRBJ1-5, with 12 positions matching TRBD1. The V and J ends lost 2 bases and 4 bases, in that order; junction bases with no gene match: 3. The CDR3 is made up of 16 amino acids. Germline CDR1 is LGHNA and CDR2 is YNFKEQ. CDR3 DNA sequence: TGTGCCAGCAGCCAAAGGGGACAGGGGGCGAATCAGCCCCAGCATTTT. This translates into CASSQRGQGANQPQHF.

This clone appeared once. This sequence joins TRBV7-2 and TRBJ2-6; D may be TRBD1 (5 bases). This CDR3 has 16 amino acids. V lost 1 base and J 0 bases, leaving 7 bases between the germline ends. Germline CDR1 is SGHTA and CDR2 is FQGNSA. CDR3 nucleotides: TGTGCCAGCAGCTTAGAAGGGGTCTCTGGGGCCAACGTCCTGACTTTC. Translated: CASSLEGVSGANVLTF.

This chain links TRBV2 with TRBJ1-2; 7 nucleotides match TRBD1. CDR3 length: 15 amino acids. Losses at the gene ends were 6 bases for V and 7 bases for J; bases not matched to a gene: 14. From germline, CDR1 is SNHLY and CDR2 FYNNEI. DNA for the CDR3: TGTGCCAGCAGGGAAACGACAGGGCAGGCAGGTGGCTACACCTTC. Translated: CASRETTGQAGGYTF.

The chain uses TRBV6-5 and TRBJ1-6; TRBD1 agrees at 7 bases. Germline V gene lookup returns CDR1 MNHEY and CDR2 SVGAGI. This CDR3 has 14 amino acids. The trim removed 5 bases at V and 10 bases at J, leaving 8 bases unmatched. The CDR3 here is CASSISQGNSPLHF. CDR3 nucleotide sequence: TGTGCCAGCAGTATTTCACAGGGGAACTCACCCCTCCACTTT.

V and J are TRBV15 and TRBJ2-5; 7 positions match TRBD1. Germline V gives CDR1 LNHNV, CDR2 YYDKDF (reference sequence). The junction had 9 bases not matched to a gene; V was cut back by 4 bases and J by 4 bases. This CDR3 region has 15 residues. The CDR3 region has the DNA TGTGCCACCAGCACCCGTCAGGGGGTTCGAGAGACCCAGTACTTC. Translated, it gives CATSTRQGVRETQYF.

The chain links TRBV5-1 to TRBJ2-7; 14 nucleotides match TRBD2. V dropped 4 bases and J dropped 4; count of bases not matched to a gene: 13. The CDR3 extends over 18 amino acids. Looked up from germline, CDR1 is SGHRS and CDR2 is YFSETQ. The CDR3 region has the DNA TGCGCCAGCAGCCAGGGGAGGGGACTAGCGGGGGCACTTTACGAGCAGTACTTC. Protein product: CASSQGRGLAGALYEQYF. Supplemented by reference TRBV5-1 and TRBJ2-7, the full variable domain reads KAGVTQTPRYLIKTRGQQVTLSCSPISGHRSVSWYQQTPGQGLQFLFEYFSETQRNKGNFPGRFSGRQFSNSRSEMNVSTLELGDSALYLCASSQGRGLAGALYEQYFGPGTRLTVT.